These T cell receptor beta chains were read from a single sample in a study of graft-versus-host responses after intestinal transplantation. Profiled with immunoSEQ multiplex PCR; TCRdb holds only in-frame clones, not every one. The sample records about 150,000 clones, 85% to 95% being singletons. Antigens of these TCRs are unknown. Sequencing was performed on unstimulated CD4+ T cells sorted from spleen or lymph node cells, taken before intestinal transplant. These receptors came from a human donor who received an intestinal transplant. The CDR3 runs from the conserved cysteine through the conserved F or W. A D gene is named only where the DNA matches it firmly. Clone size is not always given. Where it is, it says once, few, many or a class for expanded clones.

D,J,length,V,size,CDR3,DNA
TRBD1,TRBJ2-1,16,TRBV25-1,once,CASSGSTGTGGDEQFF,TGTGCCAGCAGTGGGTCCACCGGGACAGGGGGGGATGAGCAGTTCTTC
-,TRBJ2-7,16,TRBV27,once,CASSSPGQSPRSEQYF,TGTGCCAGCAGTTCCCCCGGACAGAGCCCGCGGTCCGAGCAGTACTTC
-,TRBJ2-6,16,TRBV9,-,CASSVQVSSGANVLTF,TGTGCCAGCAGCGTACAGGTAAGCTCTGGGGCCAACGTCCTGACTTTC
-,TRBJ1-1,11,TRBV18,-,CASSRTDEAFF,TGTGCCAGCTCACGGACGGACGAAGCTTTCTTT
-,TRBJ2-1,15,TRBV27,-,CASSFKSTANNEQFF,TGTGCCAGCAGTTTTAAATCGACAGCCAACAATGAGCAGTTCTTC
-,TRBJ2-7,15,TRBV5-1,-,CASSPYQGTTYEQYF,TGCGCCAGCAGCCCATACCAGGGTACGACCTACGAGCAGTACTTC
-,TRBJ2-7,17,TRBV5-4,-,CASSLGGLGGLHYEQYF,TGTGCCAGCAGCTTGGGAGGGCTCGGGGGCCTCCACTACGAGCAGTACTTC
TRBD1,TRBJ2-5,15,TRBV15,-,CATSRVKGARETQYF,TGTGCCACCAGCAGAGTAAAGGGGGCCCGGGAGACCCAGTACTTC
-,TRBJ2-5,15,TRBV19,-,CASSAPGGLRETQYF,TGTGCCAGTAGTGCTCCAGGGGGGTTAAGGGAGACCCAGTACTTC
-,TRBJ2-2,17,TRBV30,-,CAWSFYVGGRYTGELFF,TGTGCCTGGAGTTTCTATGTCGGGGGGCGGTACACCGGGGAGCTGTTTTTT
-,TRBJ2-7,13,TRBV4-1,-,CASSQQTAYEQYF,TGCGCCAGCAGCCAACAGACGGCCTACGAGCAGTACTTC
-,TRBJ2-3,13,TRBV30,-,CAWSRGREATQYF,TGTGCCTGGAGTCGCGGGCGGGAAGCTACGCAGTATTTT
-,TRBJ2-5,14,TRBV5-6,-,CASSRGLGGETQYF,TGTGCCAGCAGTCGTGGACTAGGGGGAGAGACCCAGTACTTC
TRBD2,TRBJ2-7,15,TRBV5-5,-,CASSTGLADSYEQYF,TGTGCCAGCAGCACCGGACTAGCGGACTCCTACGAGCAGTACTTC
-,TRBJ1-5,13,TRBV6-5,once,CASSSREGQPQHF,TGTGCCAGCAGTTCTCGCGAGGGTCAGCCCCAGCATTTT
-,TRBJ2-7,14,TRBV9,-,CASSYRPSSYEQYF,TGTGCCAGCAGCTACCGCCCGAGCTCCTACGAGCAGTACTTC
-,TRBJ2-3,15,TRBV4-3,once,CASSPSQGFTDTQYF,TGCGCCAGCAGCCCCTCCCAGGGCTTCACAGATACGCAGTATTTT
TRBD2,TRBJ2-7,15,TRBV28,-,CASGTSGTLSYEQYF,TGTGCCAGTGGGACTAGCGGGACCCTCTCCTACGAGCAGTACTTC
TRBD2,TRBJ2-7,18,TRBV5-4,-,CASSSPTSGRAKDYEQYF,TGTGCCAGCAGCTCCCCGACTAGCGGGAGGGCCAAGGATTACGAGCAGTACTTC
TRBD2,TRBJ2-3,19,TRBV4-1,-,CASSQGLGTSTRSTDTQYF,TGCGCCAGCAGCCAAGGCCTGGGGACTAGCACTAGGAGCACAGATACGCAGTATTTT
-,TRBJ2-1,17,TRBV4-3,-,CASSQDSRGPPYNEQFF,TGCGCCAGCAGCCAAGATAGTAGAGGGCCGCCCTACAATGAGCAGTTCTTC
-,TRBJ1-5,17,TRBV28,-,CASSPRGGTQGNQPQHF,TGTGCCAGCAGCCCTAGAGGGGGGACTCAGGGCAATCAGCCCCAGCATTTT
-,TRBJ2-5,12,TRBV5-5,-,CASSRPQETQYF,TGTGCCAGCAGCCGACCCCAAGAGACCCAGTACTTC
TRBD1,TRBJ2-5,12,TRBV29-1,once,CSVTGGQETQYF,TGCAGCGTGACAGGGGGGCAAGAGACCCAGTACTTC
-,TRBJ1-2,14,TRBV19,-,CASSIQDRLYGYTF,TGTGCCAGTAGTATCCAGGACCGACTCTATGGCTACACCTTC
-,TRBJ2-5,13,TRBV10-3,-,CAISAGPGETQYF,TGTGCCATCAGTGCAGGGCCGGGAGAGACCCAGTACTTC
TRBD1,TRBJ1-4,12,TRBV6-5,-,CASRTGKEKLFF,TGTGCCAGCCGGACAGGGAAAGAAAAACTGTTTTTT
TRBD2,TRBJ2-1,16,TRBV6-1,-,CASSDPGLANNNEQFF,TGTGCCAGCAGTGATCCGGGACTAGCGAACAACAATGAGCAGTTCTTC
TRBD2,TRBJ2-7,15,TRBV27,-,CASSSMGTSWYEQYF,TGTGCCAGCAGTTCGATGGGGACTAGTTGGTACGAGCAGTACTTC
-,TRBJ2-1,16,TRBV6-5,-,CASSYSFGMENNEQFF,TGTGCCAGCAGTTACTCTTTTGGTATGGAGAACAATGAGCAGTTCTTC
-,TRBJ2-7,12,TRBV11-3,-,CAHLPLHYEQYF,TGTGCCCACCTCCCTCTTCATTACGAGCAGTACTTC
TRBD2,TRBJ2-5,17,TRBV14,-,CASSHYLTSSPRETQYF,TGTGCCAGCAGCCACTACCTGACTAGCTCCCCACGAGAGACCCAGTACTTC
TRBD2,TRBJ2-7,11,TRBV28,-,CASSAGTKQYF,TGTGCCAGCAGTGCCGGGACTAAGCAGTACTTC
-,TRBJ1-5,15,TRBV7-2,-,CASSLFGVRNQPQHF,TGTGCCAGCAGCTTATTCGGGGTACGCAATCAGCCCCAGCATTTT
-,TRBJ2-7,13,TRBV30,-,CAWSLDRSNEQYF,TGTGCCTGGAGCCTAGACAGGTCGAACGAGCAGTACTTC
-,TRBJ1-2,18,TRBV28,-,CASRAVVSAFRFNYGYTF,TGTGCCAGCAGAGCTGTAGTATCGGCCTTCCGATTTAACTATGGCTACACCTTC
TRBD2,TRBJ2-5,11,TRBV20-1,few,CGGVDRETQYF,TGCGGGGGGGTAGATCGAGAGACCCAGTACTTC
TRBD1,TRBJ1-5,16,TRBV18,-,CASSPATGGGNQPQHF,TGTGCCAGCTCACCCGCGACAGGGGGCGGCAATCAGCCCCAGCATTTT
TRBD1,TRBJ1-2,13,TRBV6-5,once,CASSYRTGEGYTF,TGTGCCAGCAGTTACCGGACAGGGGAAGGCTACACCTTC
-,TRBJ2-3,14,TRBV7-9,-,CASSLDRSTDTQYF,TGTGCCAGCAGCTTAGACAGGTCCACAGATACGCAGTATTTT
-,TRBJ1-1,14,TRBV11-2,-,CASSSKRSNTEAFF,TGTGCCAGCAGCTCGAAAAGGTCTAACACTGAAGCTTTCTTT
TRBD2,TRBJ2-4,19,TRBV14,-,CASSQDDGASGVAKNIQYF,TGTGCCAGCAGCCAAGATGATGGGGCCAGCGGGGTAGCCAAAAACATTCAGTACTTC
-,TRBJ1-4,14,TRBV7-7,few,CASSPTHGEEKLFF,TGTGCCAGCAGCCCGACCCACGGGGAGGAAAAACTGTTTTTT
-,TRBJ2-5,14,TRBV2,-,CASSEGRGQETQYF,TGTGCCAGCAGTGAAGGTCGGGGCCAAGAGACCCAGTACTTC
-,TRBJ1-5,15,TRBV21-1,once,CASSKDRDVNQPQHF,TGTGCCAGCAGCAAGGACCGGGACGTTAATCAGCCCCAGCATTTT
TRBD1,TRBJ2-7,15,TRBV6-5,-,CASSGTGGKRYEQYF,TGTGCCAGCAGTGGGACAGGGGGAAAGAGGTACGAGCAGTACTTC
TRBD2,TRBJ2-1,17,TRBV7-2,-,CASSSTPGLAGADEQFF,TGTGCCAGCAGCTCGACGCCGGGACTAGCGGGAGCTGATGAGCAGTTCTTC
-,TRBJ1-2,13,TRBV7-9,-,CASSLQTNYGYTF,TGTGCCAGCAGCTTACAGACTAACTATGGCTACACCTTC
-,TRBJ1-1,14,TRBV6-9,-,CASSYDVWGTEAFF,TGTGCCAGCAGTTATGACGTTTGGGGCACTGAAGCTTTCTTT
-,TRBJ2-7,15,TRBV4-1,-,CASSQETGGFYEQYF,TGCGCCAGCAGCCAAGAGACGGGCGGGTTTTACGAGCAGTACTTC
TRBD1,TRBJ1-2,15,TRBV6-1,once,CASSPRDRNNYGHTF,TGTGCCAGCAGTCCCCGGGACAGAAATAACTATGGCCACACCTTC